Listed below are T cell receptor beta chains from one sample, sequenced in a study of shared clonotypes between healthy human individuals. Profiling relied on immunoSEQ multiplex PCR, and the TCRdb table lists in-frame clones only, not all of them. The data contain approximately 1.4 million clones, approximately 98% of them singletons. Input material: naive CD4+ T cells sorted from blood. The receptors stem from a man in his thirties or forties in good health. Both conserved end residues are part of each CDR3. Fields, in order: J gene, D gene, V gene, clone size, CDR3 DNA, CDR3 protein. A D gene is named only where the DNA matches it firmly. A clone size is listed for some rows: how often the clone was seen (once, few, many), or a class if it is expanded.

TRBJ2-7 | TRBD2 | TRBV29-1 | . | TGCAGCGTTCTAGCGGGAAGGTACGAGCAGTACTTC | CSVLAGRYEQYF
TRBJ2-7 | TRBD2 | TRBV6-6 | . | TGTGCCAGCACCCCTAGCGGGTCCAGGGGAGGCTACGAGCAGTACTTC | CASTPSGSRGGYEQYF
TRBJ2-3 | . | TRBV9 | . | TGTGCCAGCAGTGACAGGACACAAGATACGCAGTATTTT | CASSDRTQDTQYF
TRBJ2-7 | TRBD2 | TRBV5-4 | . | TGTGCCAGCAGCCGACTAGCGGGAGGAATCCCCTACGAGCAGTACTTC | CASSRLAGGIPYEQYF
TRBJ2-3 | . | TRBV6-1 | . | TGTGCCAGCAGACGAGGGGGGGGGACAGATACGCAGTATTTT | CASRRGGGTDTQYF
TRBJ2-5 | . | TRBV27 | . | TGTGCCACCCAAGAGGGGGCCTCGGGGGCCCAGTACTTC | CATQEGASGAQYF
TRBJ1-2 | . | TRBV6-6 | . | TGTGCCAGCACGAACTTCCGGGGCTCGGGAGGCTACACCTTC | CASTNFRGSGGYTF
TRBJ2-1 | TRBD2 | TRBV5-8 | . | TGTGCCAGCAGCTTCGGACTAGCGGTTAACAATGAGCAGTTCTTC | CASSFGLAVNNEQFF
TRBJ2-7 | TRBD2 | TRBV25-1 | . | TGTGCCAGCAGTACACGCGGGGGGCTCTCCTACGAGCAGTACTTC | CASSTRGGLSYEQYF
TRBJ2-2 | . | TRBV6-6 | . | TGTGCCAGCAGTTACAGGGAGTACACCGGGGAGCTGTTTTTT | CASSYREYTGELFF
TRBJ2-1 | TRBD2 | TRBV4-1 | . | TGCGCCAGCTCCCAAGCCGCAGGACTCATAGCGGGAGGTACCTACAATGAGCAGTTCTTC | CASSQAAGLIAGGTYNEQFF
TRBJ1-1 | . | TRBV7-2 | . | TGTGCCAGCAGCTTAGGGGGGGTTACTGAAGCTTTCTTT | CASSLGGVTEAFF
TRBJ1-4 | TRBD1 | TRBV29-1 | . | TGCAGCGCTGGACCGGGACAGGAGAATGAAAAACTGTTTTTT | CSAGPGQENEKLFF
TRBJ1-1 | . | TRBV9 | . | TGTGCCAGCAGCGTAGCTCTGAACACTGAAGCTTTCTTT | CASSVALNTEAFF
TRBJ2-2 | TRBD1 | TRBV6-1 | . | TGTGCCAGCAGCGAGGGACAGGTGAACACCGGGGAGCTGTTTTTT | CASSEGQVNTGELFF
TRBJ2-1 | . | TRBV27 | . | TGTGCCAGCAGTTTTCAGCGGCCTGGGCGGAATGAGCAGTTCTTC | CASSFQRPGRNEQFF
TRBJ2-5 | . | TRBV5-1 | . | TGCGCCAGTACGTCTCGAGGGTTGAGGCAAGAGACCCAGTACTTC | CASTSRGLRQETQYF
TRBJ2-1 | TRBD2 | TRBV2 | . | TGTGCCAGCCTTTCGGGACTAGCGGGAGGTAATGAGCAGTTCTTC | CASLSGLAGGNEQFF
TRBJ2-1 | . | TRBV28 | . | TGTGCCAGCAGTTCCTCTCCTATCCTCAATGAGCAGTTCTTC | CASSSSPILNEQFF
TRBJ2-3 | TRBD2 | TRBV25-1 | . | TGTGCCAGCAGTGAAGGACTAGCGGGGGTCACAGATACGCAGTATTTT | CASSEGLAGVTDTQYF
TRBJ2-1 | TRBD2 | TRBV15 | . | TGTGCCACCAGCAGAACCGGGACTAGAGCCTACAATGAGCAGTTCTTC | CATSRTGTRAYNEQFF
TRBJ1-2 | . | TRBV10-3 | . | TGTGCCATCAGTGACTCCACGGGCAGGATCTATGGCTACACCTTC | CAISDSTGRIYGYTF
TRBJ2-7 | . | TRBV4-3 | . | TGCGCCAGCAGCCAAGAATCCACTGGGCCAGCGCAGGAGCAGTACTTC | CASSQESTGPAQEQYF
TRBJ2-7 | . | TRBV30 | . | TGTGCCTGGAGTGTACTGTCTTCGTACGAGCAGTACTTC | CAWSVLSSYEQYF
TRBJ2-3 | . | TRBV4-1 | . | TGCGCCAGCAGCCAAGCTTCCTATAGCACAGATACGCAGTATTTT | CASSQASYSTDTQYF
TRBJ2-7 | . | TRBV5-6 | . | TGTGCCAGCAGCAGAGGTTTAACCTACGAGCAGTACTTC | CASSRGLTYEQYF
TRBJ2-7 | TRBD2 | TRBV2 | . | TGTGCCAGCATCGGTCTAGCGGGAGTCGAGCAGTACTTC | CASIGLAGVEQYF
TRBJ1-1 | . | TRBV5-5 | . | TGTGCCAGCAGCCCCAGGACAGCTTTCTTT | CASSPRTAFF
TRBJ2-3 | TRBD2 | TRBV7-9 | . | TGTGCCAGCAGCTTCCAGGGTGGGGGGGCAGATACGCAGTATTTT | CASSFQGGGADTQYF
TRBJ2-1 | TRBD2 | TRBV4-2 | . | TGTGCCAGCAGCCAACTTCTAGTTGGACTAGCGGAGAACAATGAGCAGTTCTTC | CASSQLLVGLAENNEQFF
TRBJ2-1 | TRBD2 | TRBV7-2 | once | TGTGCCAGCAGCCAGGGACTAGCGGGAGGGCCCTTCTCCTACAATGAGCAGTTCTTC | CASSQGLAGGPFSYNEQFF
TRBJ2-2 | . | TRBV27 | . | TGTGCCAGCAGTTTCCACACCGGGGAGCTGTTTTTT | CASSFHTGELFF
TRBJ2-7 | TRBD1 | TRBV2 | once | TGTGCCAGCAGTGACCAGGGGGCTGGCTACGAGCAGTACTTC | CASSDQGAGYEQYF
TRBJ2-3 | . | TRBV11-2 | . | TGTGCCAGCAGCCTAGCGATAGGTCTTACAGATACGCAGTATTTT | CASSLAIGLTDTQYF
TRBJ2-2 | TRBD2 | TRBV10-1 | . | TGCGCCAGCAGTGCGGGGCCGCTAGCGGGAGTTACCGGGGAGCTGTTTTTT | CASSAGPLAGVTGELFF
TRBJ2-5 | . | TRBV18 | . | TGTGCCAGCTCACCACTCCCGGGCCAAGAGACCCAGTACTTC | CASSPLPGQETQYF
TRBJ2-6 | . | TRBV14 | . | TGTGCCAGCAGCCAAATGGGGTCCGGGCCCAGCTCTGGGGCCAACGTCCTGACTTTC | CASSQMGSGPSSGANVLTF
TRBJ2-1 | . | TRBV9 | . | TGTGCCAGCAGCAATAGCGGTCGGAATAATGAGCAGTTCTTC | CASSNSGRNNEQFF
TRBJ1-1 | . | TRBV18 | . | TGTGCCAGCCTACAGGGAAAAGGCACTGAAGCTTTCTTT | CASLQGKGTEAFF
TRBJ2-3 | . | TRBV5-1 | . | TGCGCCAGCAGCTTGTCACGAGGGGAGGATACGCAGTATTTT | CASSLSRGEDTQYF
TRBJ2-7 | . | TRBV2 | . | TGTGCCAGCAGTGAAAGGGACATTCAGCAGTACTTC | CASSERDIQQYF
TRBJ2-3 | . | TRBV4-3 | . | TGCGCCAGCAGCCAAGGGAAGGGCCCTACAGTAGATACGCAGTATTTT | CASSQGKGPTVDTQYF
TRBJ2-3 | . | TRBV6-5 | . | TGTGCCAGCAGTACCTTGGGAGCAGGCACAGATACGCAGTATTTT | CASSTLGAGTDTQYF